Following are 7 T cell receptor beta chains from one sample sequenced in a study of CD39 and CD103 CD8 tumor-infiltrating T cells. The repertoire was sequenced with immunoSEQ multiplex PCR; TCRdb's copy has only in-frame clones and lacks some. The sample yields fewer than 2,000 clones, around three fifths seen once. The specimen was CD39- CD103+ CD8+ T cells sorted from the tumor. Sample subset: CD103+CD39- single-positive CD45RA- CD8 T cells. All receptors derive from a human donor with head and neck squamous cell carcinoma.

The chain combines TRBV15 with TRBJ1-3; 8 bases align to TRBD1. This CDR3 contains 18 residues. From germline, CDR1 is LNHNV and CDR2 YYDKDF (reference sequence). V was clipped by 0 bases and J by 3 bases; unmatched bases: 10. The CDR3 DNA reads TGTGCCACCAGCAGAGATAGGTCGACAGGGGAGCTTGGAAACACCATATATTTT. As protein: CATSRDRSTGELGNTIYF. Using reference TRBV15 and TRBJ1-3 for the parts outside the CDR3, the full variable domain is DAMVIQNPRYQVTQFGKPVTLSCSQTLNHNVMYWYQQKSSQAPKLLFHYYDKDFNNEADTPDNFQSRRPNTSFCFLDIRSPGLGDTAMYLCATSRDRSTGELGNTIYFGEGSWLTVV.

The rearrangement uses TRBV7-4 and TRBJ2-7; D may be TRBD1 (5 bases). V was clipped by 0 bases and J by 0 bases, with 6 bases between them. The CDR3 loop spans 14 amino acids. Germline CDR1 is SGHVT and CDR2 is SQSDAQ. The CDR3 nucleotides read TGTGCCAGCAGCTTAGCACAGGACTCCTACGAGCAGTACTTC. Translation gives CASSLAQDSYEQYF.

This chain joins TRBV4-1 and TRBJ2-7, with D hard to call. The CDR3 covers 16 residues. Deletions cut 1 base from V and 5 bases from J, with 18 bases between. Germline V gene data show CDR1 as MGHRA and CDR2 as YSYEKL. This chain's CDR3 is CASSQGSGMGWDEQYF. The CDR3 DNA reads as TGCGCCAGCAGCCAAGGTAGTGGTATGGGGTGGGACGAGCAGTACTTC.

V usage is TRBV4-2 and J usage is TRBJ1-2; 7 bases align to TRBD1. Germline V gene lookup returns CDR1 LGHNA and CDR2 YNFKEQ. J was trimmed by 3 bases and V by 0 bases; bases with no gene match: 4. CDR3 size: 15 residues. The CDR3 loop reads CASSQETGWDYGYTF. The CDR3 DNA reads TGTGCCAGCAGCCAAGAGACAGGGTGGGACTATGGCTACACCTTC.

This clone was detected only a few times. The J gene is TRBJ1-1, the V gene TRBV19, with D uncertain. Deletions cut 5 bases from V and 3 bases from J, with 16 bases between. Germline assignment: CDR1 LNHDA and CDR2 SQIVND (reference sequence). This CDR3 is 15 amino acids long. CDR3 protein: CASSDSKLGYTEAFF. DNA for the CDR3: TGTGCCAGTAGTGATAGTAAGCTGGGGTACACTGAAGCTTTCTTT.

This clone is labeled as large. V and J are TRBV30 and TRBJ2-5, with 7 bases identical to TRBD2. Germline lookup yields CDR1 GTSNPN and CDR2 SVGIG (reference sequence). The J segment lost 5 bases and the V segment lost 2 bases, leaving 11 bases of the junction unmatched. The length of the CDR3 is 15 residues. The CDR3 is CAWSPGGGFQETQYF. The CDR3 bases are TGTGCCTGGAGTCCGGGGGGAGGATTTCAGGAGACCCAGTACTTC.

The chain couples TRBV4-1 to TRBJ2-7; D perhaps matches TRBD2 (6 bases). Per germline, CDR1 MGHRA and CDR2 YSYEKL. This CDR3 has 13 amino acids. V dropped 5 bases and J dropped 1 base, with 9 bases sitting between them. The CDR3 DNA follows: TGCGCCAGCAGCGCTCGGGGGTCCTACGAGCAGTACTTC. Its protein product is CASSARGSYEQYF.